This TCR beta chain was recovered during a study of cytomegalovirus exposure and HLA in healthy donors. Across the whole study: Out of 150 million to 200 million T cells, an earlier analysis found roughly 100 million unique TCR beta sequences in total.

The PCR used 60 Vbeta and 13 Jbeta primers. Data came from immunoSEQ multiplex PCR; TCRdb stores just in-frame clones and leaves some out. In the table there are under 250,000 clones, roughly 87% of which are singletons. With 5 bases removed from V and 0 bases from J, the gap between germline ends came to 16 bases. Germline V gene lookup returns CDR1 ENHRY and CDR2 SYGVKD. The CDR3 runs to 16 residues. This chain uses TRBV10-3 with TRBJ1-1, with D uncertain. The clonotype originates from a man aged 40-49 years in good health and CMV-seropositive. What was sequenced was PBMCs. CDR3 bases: TGTGCCATCAGTCGAGCCCTAATGGTGGTGAACACTGAAGCTTTCTTT. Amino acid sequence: CAISRALMVVNTEAFF.